This entry is about one T cell receptor beta chain. RNA in amounts of roughly 0.5 to 1 ug was reverse transcribed with random hexamers. Via MiXCR, TCRdb re-called the immunoSEQ multiplex PCR reads, giving one row per CDR3 protein. The table shows about 150,000 distinct CDR3 sequences, with 90% to 97% occurring only once. This CDR3 is built from 15 residues. This sample stems from a study of CD8 T cells in Susac syndrome. TCR beta sequencing was performed on blood CD8+ and CD4+ T cells. The recently defined diagnostic criteria for definite or probable disease were met by the Susac syndrome patients. The gene calls are TRBV21-1 and TRBJ1-1; TRBD1, the table's D call, was not compared with the DNA. TRBV21-1 is recorded as a pseudogene. The clonotype originates from a human donor with Susac syndrome. Sequencing was done on a sample of CD4+ T cells from PBMCs. The CDR3 sequence: CASSKGDRVDTEAFF. CDR3 nucleotides: TGTGCCAGCAGCAAAGGGGACAGGGTCGACACTGAAGCTTTCTTT.